A selection of T cell receptor beta chains follows, all from one sample in a study of CD8+ T cells in alopecia areata. Some clones are missing from TCRdb's copy, which holds only in-frame ones; the method was immunoSEQ multiplex PCR. The top ten hold about 5.5% of the sample, which has 150,000 to 200,000 clones, about three fifths seen once. The material sequenced was CD4+ T cells sorted from blood, taken at week 24, from a patient treated with tofacitinib. Receptor source: a human donor with alopecia areata. CDR3s include the opening cysteine and the closing phenylalanine or tryptophan. Some rows mark clone size as missing; the rest say once, few, many or name a class of expanded clone.

v_call	j_call	clone_size	cdr3_aa
TRBV7-8	TRBJ2-2	-	CSGTENTGELFF
TRBV7-9	TRBJ2-7	few	CASSLVWKGEQYF
TRBV29-1	TRBJ1-1	-	CSVARGLNTEAFF
TRBV5-1	TRBJ1-4	-	CASSLVLGEKLFF
TRBV7-2	TRBJ2-3	-	CASSPALEADTQYF
TRBV28	TRBJ1-2	once	CASSSGTGNYGYTF
TRBV11-3	TRBJ2-3	-	CASSSGGEGTQYF
TRBV4-2	TRBJ2-7	-	CASSSAGSYEQYF
TRBV30	TRBJ2-3	few	CAWRSRETTDTQYF
TRBV20-1	TRBJ2-3	few	CSATRDTQYF
TRBV10-2	TRBJ2-1	-	CASRLAGANEQFF
TRBV7-9	TRBJ1-1	few	CASSLDPNTEAFF
TRBV5-4	TRBJ1-6	-	CASSFEQGNSPLHF
TRBV5-4	TRBJ2-2	few	CASSTSTGELFF
TRBV4-1	TRBJ2-5	-	CASSQEETQYF
TRBV4-3	TRBJ1-1	-	CASSRAVGRTEAFF
TRBV5-1	TRBJ2-3	few	CASSLGGTSGADTQYF
TRBV7-2	TRBJ2-7	-	CASSPRTGDGEQYF
TRBV29-1	TRBJ2-1	few	CSAHPTSGHVNEQFF
TRBV19	TRBJ1-2	-	CASSAGRYGYTF
TRBV30	TRBJ2-2	-	CAWSGQNTGELFF
TRBV29-1	TRBJ1-4	few	CSARSNEKLFF
TRBV19	TRBJ2-1	-	CASSILLAGVGEQFF
TRBV27	TRBJ2-5	-	CASSFWTTVGEETQYF
TRBV29-1	TRBJ1-2	-	CSVGRDRGQGYTF
TRBV29-1	TRBJ2-5	-	CSNLQGPGQETQYF
TRBV29-1	TRBJ2-5	-	CSGIYQETQYF
TRBV29-1	TRBJ2-5	few	CSVEIGGALVETQYF
TRBV28	TRBJ1-3	few	CASSLPGLTGNTIYF
TRBV7-2	TRBJ2-2	-	CASSSTNTGELFF
TRBV4-3	TRBJ2-1	few	CASSQDIHSRQFF
TRBV6-5	TRBJ1-6	-	CASSLNRERSPLHF
TRBV5-4	TRBJ1-1	-	CASSPLQGMNTEAFF
TRBV7-9	TRBJ2-3	-	CASSPGTGRPDTQYF
TRBV28	TRBJ2-7	-	CASSPPGTGKHEQYF
TRBV9	TRBJ1-4	-	CASSRENEKLFF
TRBV30	TRBJ2-7	-	CAWSGGLADYEQYF
TRBV25-1	TRBJ2-1	-	CASSLQGQPPYNEQFF
TRBV19	TRBJ1-5	once	CASSMKTGGRSNQPQHF
TRBV25-1	TRBJ2-6	-	CASSTQTGGSSGANVLTF
TRBV7-2	TRBJ2-5	few	CASSAAGTLQETQYF
TRBV10-3	TRBJ2-5	-	CAISLIQGRQETQYF
TRBV5-1	TRBJ2-6	-	CASSLDTISGANVLTF
TRBV27	TRBJ1-3	few	CASSRGGFGNTIYF
TRBV7-2	TRBJ1-1	few	CASSGHRNTEAFF
TRBV29-1	TRBJ1-5	-	CSVVLAAGNQPQHF
TRBV5-6	TRBJ2-7	-	CASSSTSGNTYEQYF
TRBV11-2	TRBJ2-3	once	CASSLARETDTQYF
TRBV9	TRBJ1-2	-	CASSVGVSFNYGYTF
TRBV2	TRBJ2-3	-	CASSDPSDSTDTQYF
TRBV29-1	TRBJ2-7	-	CSVEAGGHVSYEQYF
TRBV28	TRBJ1-1	-	CASSLAQGQGLYTEAFF
TRBV11-2	TRBJ1-1	few	CASSLTARVAEAFF
TRBV30	TRBJ2-1	-	CAWSTQVTSGRRNEQFF
TRBV28	TRBJ2-2	-	CASSSPGENTGELFF
TRBV2	TRBJ1-2	-	CASSLLAVNYGYTF